This T cell receptor beta chain was retrieved from a study of blood T cell repertoires in COVID-19. Background on the study: Specimens from acute and convalescent COVID-19 originated in the United States, Italy and Spain. T cells, B-cell-depleted T cells, or PBMCs provided the cDNA or gDNA that served as material.

Trimming pared 2 bases from V and 9 bases from J, leaving 9 bases between. The germline gives CDR1 MNHNS, CDR2 SASEGT. The CDR3 has 12 amino acids. As originally analysed: Reference gene primers were amplified, and this amplification served to estimate nucleated cell counts. Method: immunoSEQ multiplex PCR; TCRdb's copy keeps in-frame clones and lacks some. Clone size and the V and J calls come from that table; the DNA yielded D and trimming. The data show more than 250,000 clones, around 82% seen once. The genes are TRBV6-1 and TRBJ2-3; D gene uncertain. This TCR came from a woman aged 50 to 60 with acute or convalescent COVID-19. Source material: peripheral blood. CDR3 nucleotides: TGTGCCAGCAGTGAAAATGAGGTGACGCAGTATTTT. Its protein product is CASSENEVTQYF.